This T cell receptor (beta chain) was sequenced during a study of vaccination and CD4 T cells after COVID-19 (dated by TCRdb to between 2020 and 2023). As for the study more broadly: The convalescent cohort included six males and four females, with two Hispanic individuals, seven Caucasians, two Asians and one multiracial person. Each participant got two doses of either the Pfizer-BioNTech BNT162b2 vaccine (n=8) or the Moderna mRNA-1273 vaccine (n=2). Post-COVID blood samples from convalescent patients were collected a median of around 100 days after diagnosis, with a range of 35 to 161 days. Post-vaccine blood samples were collected a median of about 66 days after the second vaccine dose, ranging from about 13 to 241 days. Overlapping spike peptide pools from SARS-CoV-2 and from the common cold coronaviruses HCoV-NL63, HCoV-OC43 and HCoV-229E were used as culture stimuli. Control cultures used a CEFX viral epitope pool as positive control, an HIV-1 Nef peptide pool as negative control, or no peptide. The spike-specific CD4+ TCR repertoire was compared before and after mRNA vaccination in approximately 9 COVID-19 convalescent patients and a handful of infection-naive healthy vaccine recipients.

About this clonotype itself: Which antigen it targets is not known. Within one base of it there is no much larger clone, and no base qualities were kept.

Per the publication, the treatment or condition label means: approximately nine-day PBMC culture with coronavirus spike peptide pools or control peptides (ViraFEST assay). The study used the ViraFEST assay, which expanded antigen-specific T cells with peptide pools and then identified expanded clonotypes by TCR sequencing. Healthy vaccine recipients had no prior SARS-CoV-2 infection, confirmed by negative nucleocapsid antibody tests before and after vaccination. PBMCs were cultured at roughly 1.8 million per well in IMDM supplemented with 5% human AB serum and 8.5 to 10 IU/ml IL-2, with 9.5 to 10 ug/ml peptide pools added. Half of the culture medium was replaced with fresh IL-2-containing medium on days 3 and 7. CD4+ T cells were isolated after approximately eleven days of culture through negative selection using the EasySep CD4+ T cell isolation kit. PBMCs were separated from whole blood using Ficoll-Paque Plus gradient centrifugation and then either used fresh or cryopreserved at -140C. Triplicate wells were generally used for each culture condition.

The CDR3 sequence holds 15 residues, the cysteine and phenylalanine included. CDR3 DNA is the only sequence kept; it has 45 bases, read in frame from the first base. Between the V and J ends, shortened by 7 bases and 1 base respectively, the junction contains 13 bases. Libraries were prepared through PCR. DNA from cultured CD4+ T cells underwent TCR sequencing with the Oncomine TCR Beta short-read assay at the Johns Hopkins FTIC core. The QIAamp micro DNA kit was used to extract genomic DNA from the cultured CD4+ T cells. Oncomine TCR Beta libraries from cultured CD4+ T cells were pooled using unique dual indexes and sequenced on an Illumina iSeq 100. As for the authors' bioinformatics: Non-productive sequences were removed, and CDR3s that did not start with C, did not end with F or W, or were shorter than 7 amino acids were discarded. The MANAFEST web application was used to identify antigen-specific clonotypes by comparing peptide-stimulated wells against reference wells and other culture wells. For a clone to be called positive, the clone needed an FDR below 0.05, an odds ratio above 5, and a productive frequency above 0.1% in at least two of three replicate wells. Cross-reactive clonotypes were defined as significantly expanded in both SARS-CoV-2 spike wells and at least one common cold coronavirus spike condition. Similarity between CDR3 sequences was evaluated in R version 3.6.1 using Levenshtein distances (stringdist) and unrooted phylogenetic trees (ape). TCRdb reprocessing: public reads trimmed at Q25 with fastp, clones called with MiXCR, in-frame beta chains kept. All rows with the same CDR3 protein become a single entry with the most common DNA and genes. TCRdb, not the original authors, processed these V and J calls. The sample contains about 10,000 distinct CDR3 sequences, roughly 25% of them found a single time. The ten largest clones represent 20% to 30% of the sample.

What the authors observed across the whole study: Of the vaccine-specific clones in convalescent patients, 304 of 307, or nearly all, reacted only to SARS-CoV-2 spike and did not cross-react with common cold coronaviruses. Among the post-vaccine SARS-CoV-2-reactive clones in convalescent patients, a median about 89% showed up only after vaccination, which suggests vaccine-specific priming. The number of convalescent patients in the study was relatively small, and the study did not examine early timepoints following natural infection. Although the median number of SARS-CoV-2-reactive clonotypes went up from 21 after infection to 35 to 40 after vaccination, the increase was not significant.

The clonotype comes from a human donor who received a COVID-19 vaccine. The V and J genes are TRBV12-3 or TRBV12-4 and TRBJ2-2, and the D gene may be TRBD2, 6 bases matching. The material was CD4+ T cells from blood, cultured in vitro, obtained before SARS-CoV-2 vaccination. For the CDR3, the sequence is CASKAGSRNTGELFF. The nucleotides are TGTGCCAGCAAGGCGGGGTCGCGGAACACCGGGGAGCTGTTTTTT.